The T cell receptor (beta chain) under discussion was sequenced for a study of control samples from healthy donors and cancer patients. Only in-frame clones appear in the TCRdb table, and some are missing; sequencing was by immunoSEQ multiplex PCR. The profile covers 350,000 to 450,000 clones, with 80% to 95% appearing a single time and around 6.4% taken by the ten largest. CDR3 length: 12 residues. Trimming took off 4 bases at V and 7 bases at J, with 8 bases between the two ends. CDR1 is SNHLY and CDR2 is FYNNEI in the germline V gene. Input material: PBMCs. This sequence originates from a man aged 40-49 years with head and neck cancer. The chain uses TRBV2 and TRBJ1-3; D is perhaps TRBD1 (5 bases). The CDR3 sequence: CASSGWGNTIYF. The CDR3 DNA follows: TGTGCCAGCAGTGGATGGGGGAACACCATATATTTT.